Listed below are T cell receptor beta chains from one sample, sequenced in a study of blood T cell repertoires in COVID-19. TCRdb keeps only in-frame clones here, not all; method: immunoSEQ multiplex PCR. The data show fewer than 350,000 clones, around 88% seen once. Material for sequencing was peripheral blood. These receptors originate from a woman under 40 who had recovered from COVID-19. Both conserved end residues are part of each CDR3. The D gene is left open where the match is weak. Only part of the rows carry a size: once, few, many, or a class if the clone is expanded.

TRBV28	TRBD2	NA	TRBJ2-3	TGTGCCAGCACCCCCCAGTTTTTGGCGGGAGGGCCGGATACGCAGTATTTT	CASTPQFLAGGPDTQYF
TRBV5-1	NA	NA	TRBJ2-2	TGCGCCAGCAGCTTGGTGGGCCAGGTCACCGGGGAGCTGTTTTTT	CASSLVGQVTGELFF
TRBV7-9	TRBD2	NA	TRBJ2-7	TGTGCCAGCAGCTCGGGACTAGCGGGGACCTACGAGCAGTACTTC	CASSSGLAGTYEQYF
TRBV18	TRBD1	NA	TRBJ1-5	TGTGCCAGCTCACGACAGGGTTTCGATCAGCCCCAGCATTTT	CASSRQGFDQPQHF
TRBV6-2/TRBV6-3	TRBD2	once	TRBJ2-3	TGTGCCAGCAGTCAAGGACTAGCGGGAAAGTATTTT	CASSQGLAGKYF
TRBV19	TRBD2	NA	TRBJ2-1	TGTGCCAGTAGTATTAGCGGGGGGGCTGATGAGCAGTTCTTC	CASSISGGADEQFF
TRBV6-5	NA	NA	TRBJ2-2	TGTGCCAGCAGTTACGAGGCGGGTGCTACCGGGGAGCTGTTTTTT	CASSYEAGATGELFF
TRBV28	NA	NA	TRBJ2-7	TGTGCCAGCAGCCGGCGGGGGCCGTACGAGCAGTACTTC	CASSRRGPYEQYF
TRBV6-5	NA	NA	TRBJ1-2	TGTGCCAGCAGTTACGACACCCATGGCTACACCTTC	CASSYDTHGYTF
TRBV2	TRBD1	NA	TRBJ1-1	TGTGCCAGCAGTGAATCTACTACAGGGGGCACTGAAGCTTTCTTT	CASSESTTGGTEAFF
TRBV6-4	NA	NA	TRBJ2-3	TGTGCCAGCAGTGGGAGCGCGACAGATACGCAGTATTTT	CASSGSATDTQYF
TRBV7-8	TRBD2	NA	TRBJ2-7	TGTGCCAGCAGCTCAACCGTCCTAGCGGGAGGGGGTTACGAGCAGTACTTC	CASSSTVLAGGGYEQYF
TRBV9	TRBD2	NA	TRBJ2-1	TGTGCCAGCAGCCTCCGACTAGCGGGAGGATACAATGAGCAGTTCTTC	CASSLRLAGGYNEQFF
TRBV5-6	NA	NA	TRBJ2-7	TGTGCCAGCAGCTCCCAGGAGGGCGAGCAGTACTTC	CASSSQEGEQYF
TRBV12-5	NA	NA	TRBJ2-1	TGTGCTAGTGGCCTCTACAATGAGCAGTTCTTC	CASGLYNEQFF
TRBV6-5	NA	NA	TRBJ1-5	TGTGCCAGCAGTTACTCGTATTCAGGGAATCAGCCCCAGCATTTT	CASSYSYSGNQPQHF